This passage covers 5 T cell receptor delta chains from one sample sequenced in a study of gamma-delta T cells after stem cell transplantation. TCRdb repeated clone calling on the RT-PCR reads with CATT. The profile covers roughly 3,000 delta-chain clones, with under 4.5% appearing a single time and about 30% taken by the ten largest. Input material: gamma-delta T cells. These receptors all come from a human donor. It is not recorded whose cells these are; they may come from a transplant donor.

Only a few counts were recorded for this clone. The gene calls are TRDV1 and TRDJ1; 12 bases align to TRDD3. CDR1 is TSWWSYY and CDR2 is QGS in the germline V gene. The CDR3 runs 20 residues. With V trimmed by 2 bases and J by 6 bases, 19 bases remained unmatched. The CDR3 protein is CALGELRASNVLGDTYKLIF. The CDR3 DNA sequence: TGTGCTCTTGGGGAATTGAGGGCTTCCAATGTACTGGGGGATACCTATAAACTCATCTTT.

As to this clone: This may come from a read error, since a much larger clone is one base off. The chain is built from TRDV2 and TRDJ1, with 7 bases that match TRDD3. The CDR3 has 17 amino acids. Germline CDR1 and CDR2: GEAIGNYY and EKD. V dropped 1 base and J dropped 0; count of bases not matched to a gene: 10. CDR3 sequence: CACDTLGATGDTDKLIF. The DNA of the CDR3 is TGTGCCTGTGACACTCTGGGGGCTACGGGAGACACCGATAAACTCATCTTT.

By frequency in the sample, this clone is large. This sample also contains other DNA sequences that code for the same CDR3. The chain employs TRDV2 and TRDJ1; 7 bases are shared with TRDD3. Germline CDR1 and CDR2: GEAIGNYY and EKD. CDR3 length: 15 residues. The trim removed 0 bases at V and 2 bases at J, leaving 5 bases unmatched. The CDR3 reads CACDTLGGSTDKLIF. For the CDR3, the DNA is TGTGCCTGTGACACCCTCGGGGGATCGACCGATAAACTCATCTTT.

By sample share, this clone is medium-sized (0.01 to 0.1%). The V call is TRDV2, the J call TRDJ1; possible D gene TRDD3, 5 bases. The ends were cut back, 3 bases at V and 3 bases at J, with 25 bases in the middle. The CDR3 sequence is 18 residues long. Germline V gene lookup returns CDR1 GEAIGNYY and CDR2 EKD. CDR3 in DNA: TGTGCCTGTGACCCCGTGCGAGGGGGTCAGCGGGAGTCCGATAAACTCATCTTT. Translation gives CACDPVRGGQRESDKLIF.

The table lists this clone with a few counts. TCRdb's protein for this DNA is that of a much larger clone and differs from the translation at residue 4, likely a read error; the protein shown is the DNA translation. V is TRDV2 and J is TRDJ1; TRDD3 agrees at 10 bases. With 5 bases clipped from V and 0 bases from J, the junction kept 14 bases outside the gene matches. Germline CDR1 reads GEAIGNYY; CDR2 reads EKD. The length of the CDR3 is 18 residues. CDR3 nucleotide sequence: TGTGCCTGTGGCATACTGGGGGATCCGCGGGGGTACACCGATAAACTCATCTTT. Protein product: CACGILGDPRGYTDKLIF.